Included here is one T cell receptor beta chain sequence, with context. This receptor's antigen is unknown. Compared with germline, one end of the junction differs, possibly owing to a read error. The data were obtained in a study of Graves' ophthalmopathy and Graves' hyperthyroidism (dated by TCRdb to the late 2010s). Regarding the complete study: Stable hyperthyroidism was defined as no progression to ophthalmopathy within 18 months of follow-up. In a handful of hyperthyroidism patients, the T-cell repertoire of thyroid tissue was compared with the T-cell repertoire of blood. The independent validation cohort included under 20 hyperthyroidism patients plus 17 patients who later progressed from hyperthyroidism to ophthalmopathy. A discovery set of 100 patients (around 45 ophthalmopathy, just over 55 stable hyperthyroidism) was enrolled to explore V-J signatures distinguishing ophthalmopathy from hyperthyroidism. Once sampling was done, hyperthyroidism patients were given methimazole at a starting dose of 30 mg daily, while ophthalmopathy patients were given high-dose intravenous methylprednisolone. The study used signatures of the TCR beta repertoire to tell Graves' ophthalmopathy apart from Graves' hyperthyroidism and to predict which patients would progress to ophthalmopathy. In total, around 130 blood samples were TCR-sequenced: roughly 45 ophthalmopathy, about 75 hyperthyroidism and approximately 17 hyperthyroidism-to-ophthalmopathy patients. What the authors observed across the whole study: No statistical method was used to predetermine the sample size, and group allocation was not hidden from the investigators. The 13-signature model separated ophthalmopathy from stable hyperthyroidism with 85% to 90% sensitivity and around 84% specificity in cross-validation, and 80%/75% in the test set. In validation, the model predicted ophthalmopathy progression with more than 70% sensitivity and approximately 72% specificity; 12 predicted patients were CT-confirmed with GO in a median of about 6.2 months. Most expanded thyroid clonotypes with frequency above 0.001 were also detected in blood, suggesting blood repertoires may reflect the thyroid immune response.

Hyperthyroidism patients were newly diagnosed, with disease duration under 2 months, and aged 18 to 65 years. Patients were excluded if they had other autoimmune diseases, uncontrolled infections, pregnancy or lactation. Clinical symptoms, serum thyroxine, TRAb, thyroid ultrasound and orbital computed tomography were used for diagnosis. Total RNA was extracted with Trizol reagent and quality-checked on an Agilent 2100 Bioanalyzer. For repertoire sequencing, the TCR beta CDR3 regions were amplified from RNA transcripts. HTBI primers and the Qiagen OneStep RT-PCR kit were used in a first-round RT-PCR, which was followed by a second-round multiplex PCR, size selection and purification. The libraries underwent paired-end sequencing with 100 bp reads on an Illumina HiSeq2000. Per the authors' processing: Reads were processed with SOAPnuke, discarding reads with adapters, uncalled bases, mean Phred below 15, or no exact constant-primer or identifier match. High-quality paired reads were merged with COPE v1.2.5. Unique nucleotide sequences were defined as clonotypes and aligned to IMGT TRB V, D and J references using MiTCR v1.1. The analysis was limited to V-J combinations with a frequency above 0.0001, which together covered 99.2% of repertoires. For each V-J combination, a TCR clonal expansion and chaos score was defined as the ratio of F50 clonal expansion to chaos observed in the TCRdist matrix. Welch's t-statistics and random forest were used to narrow the features down to about a dozen V-J combinations, which were then fed into a naive Bayes classifier. Thyroid-blood repertoire similarity was quantified with the Morisita-Horn index. Using fastp trimming at Q25 and MiXCR clonotype assembly, TCRdb reanalyzed the public sequencing data and kept in-frame beta chains. One record per CDR3 amino acid sequence lists the most common genes and DNA. The V and J calls shown here were made by TCRdb, not taken from the authors' results. Within this sample are 500,000 to 600,000 distinct CDR3 sequences, with approximately 37% of them counted one time only. 3.5% to 5% of the sample rests with the top ten.

The cysteine opens and the phenylalanine closes a CDR3 of 11 amino acids. Only the CDR3 part of the read is kept: 33 bases, read in frame from the first base. The germline V gene encodes CDR1 DFQATT and CDR2 SNEGSKA (reference sequence). In this chain, TRBV20-1 is recombined with TRBJ2-3; TRBD2 is perhaps the D gene, given 5 matching bases. The sample comprised peripheral blood or thyroid tissue (not recorded which). The TCR sequence derives from an adult man with Graves' hyperthyroidism. At the DNA level, the sequence is TGCAGTGCTAGATGGGGAGATACGCAGTGTTTT. This yields the protein CSARWGDTQCF.